This entry describes one T cell receptor beta chain. Antigen: not known. After removal of 6 bases from V and 7 bases from J, the junction contained 8 bases not matched to a gene. The CDR3 consists of 15 residues. The germline CDR1 and CDR2 sequences are SEHNR and FQNEAQ (reference sequence). The data originate from a study of CD8 T cells in Susac syndrome. Study results and caveats: Across the total CD8+ repertoires, about 17 Susac-specific public clones were detected, and across the CD8+ TEMRA repertoires, a few such clones were detected. The study admitted that it had a relatively small number of individuals in its TCR sequencing and HLA analysis.

With random hexamers, reverse transcription was performed on about 0.5 to 1 ug of RNA. An immunoSEQ multiplex PCR generated amplified TCR beta CDR3 products spanning 54 Vbeta and 13 Jbeta. A single record per CDR3 protein comes from TCRdb applying MiXCR to the immunoSEQ multiplex PCR reads. Of some 140,000 distinct CDR3 sequences listed, just under 95% are singletons. The sequence came from a human donor with Susac syndrome. The chain links TRBV7-9 to TRBJ2-2; 10 bases agree with TRBD2. Sequenced sample: CD8+ T cells from PBMCs. CDR3 loop: CASSHTSGANGELFF. CDR3 coding DNA: TGTGCCAGCAGTCATACTAGCGGGGCTAACGGGGAGCTGTTTTTT.